Below are 7 T cell receptor beta chains sequenced from a single sample in a study of blood T cell repertoires in COVID-19. Repertoires were generated with immunoSEQ multiplex PCR, while TCRdb's copy carries only in-frame clones and drops some. The repertoire holds 130,000 to 150,000 clones, with around 82% as singletons. Sequenced input: peripheral blood. These receptors came from a woman aged 45 to 65 with acute or convalescent COVID-19.

The CDR3 region is CASSSRGTGELFF. Written as DNA, the CDR3 is TGTGCCAGCAGTTCTCGCGGCACCGGGGAGCTGTTTTTT. The chain recombines TRBV6-2 or TRBV6-3 with TRBJ2-2; D uncertain. The CDR3 consists of 13 residues. Trimming removed 4 bases at V and 4 bases at J, with 7 bases between. Germline V CDR1 and CDR2: MNHEY, SVGEGT.

Regarding this clone: Other DNA sequences of this sample code for an identical CDR3. Written as DNA, the CDR3 is TGCGCCAGCAGTCTTTACAGGGGGCAAGACCTGAACACTGAAGCTTTCTTT. Translated, it gives CASSLYRGQDLNTEAFF. The chain links TRBV5-1 to TRBJ1-1; 9 positions agree with TRBD1. V was pared by 5 bases and J by 0 bases, with 11 bases of the junction left unmatched. The germline V gene encodes CDR1 SGHRS and CDR2 YFSETQ. CDR3 length: 17 residues.

This clone was seen once. In nucleotides, the CDR3 is TGTGCCAGCAGTAGTCCCACGGGATTAAATGAAAAACTGTTTTTT. Residues: CASSSPTGLNEKLFF. The J gene is TRBJ1-4, the V gene TRBV28; D call uncertain. The CDR3 is 15 amino acids. V was shortened by 5 bases and J by 5 bases, with 15 bases between the two germline ends. Germline loops: CDR1 MDHEN, CDR2 SYDVKM.

V is TRBV4-3 and J is TRBJ1-6; D is uncertain. V dropped 0 bases and J dropped 10 bases, with 10 bases sitting between them. The CDR3 consists of 14 residues. Per the germline V gene, CDR1 is LGHNA and CDR2 is YSLEER. This chain's CDR3 is CASSQDEVSSPLHF. Written as DNA, the CDR3 is TGCGCCAGCAGCCAAGATGAAGTAAGCTCACCCCTCCACTTT.

This chain connects TRBV7-6 to TRBJ1-5; TRBD1 agrees at 8 bases. After removal of 5 bases from V and 0 bases from J, the junction contained 15 bases not matched to a gene. The CDR3 has 19 amino acids. Germline CDR1 is SGHVS and CDR2 is FNYEAQ. CDR3 loop: CASSLKPSTGDLSNQPQHF. CDR3 nucleotide sequence: TGTGCCAGCAGCCTAAAGCCATCGACAGGGGATCTTAGCAATCAGCCCCAGCATTTT.

In this sample, this clone turned up a few times. The rearrangement links TRBV7-3 to TRBJ2-3; TRBD1 matches at 9 bases. CDR1 and CDR2 from the germline V gene are SGHTA and FQGTGA. The V and J ends lost 4 bases and 0 bases, in that order; junction bases with no gene match: 2. CDR3 size: 15 residues. The CDR3 is CASSWTGASTDTQYF. For the CDR3, the DNA is TGTGCCAGCAGCTGGACAGGGGCGAGCACAGATACGCAGTATTTT. Based on the CDR3 plus reference TRBV7-3 and TRBJ2-3, the full variable domain is GAGVSQTPSNKVTEKGKYVELRCDPISGHTALYWYRQSLGQGPEFLIYFQGTGAADDSGLPNDRFFAVRPEGSVSTLKIQRTERGDSAVYLCASSWTGASTDTQYFGPGTRLTVL.

The chain joins TRBV5-1 to TRBJ2-5; D gene uncertain. This CDR3 contains 13 residues. V dropped 0 bases and J dropped 1 base, with 4 bases sitting between them. Germline loops: CDR1 SGHRS, CDR2 YFSETQ. CDR3 nucleotides: TGCGCCAGCAGCTTGGATAGCCAAGAGACCCAGTACTTC. It specifies CASSLDSQETQYF.